This T cell receptor (beta chain) was retrieved from a study of T cells in Graves' hyperthyroidism and ophthalmopathy. Background on the study: Sampling of peripheral blood happened at initial diagnosis, prior to any treatment. Whole-study findings and limits: Most expanded thyroid clonotypes above 0.001 also appeared in blood.

The CDR3 runs to 12 residues. The V gene's germline CDR1 is MNHNS and CDR2 SASEGT. The V end was cut by 6 bases, the J end by 2 bases, with 7 bases between. RNA transcripts were the template for amplifying TCR beta CDR3 regions. A set of HTBI primers served as the primers for a first-round RT-PCR of the TCR CDR3. TCRdb passed the multiplex PCR reads through MiXCR, listing each CDR3 protein once. The table lists some 600,000 distinct CDR3 sequences, 11% to 15% of them singletons. Diagnoses were made from clinical symptoms, serum measures (thyroxine and TRAb), thyroid ultrasound and orbital computed tomography. Progressors' blood was drawn at hyperthyroidism diagnosis, before ophthalmopathy symptoms. The sample holds many counts of this clonotype. The antigen is undetermined.

Sequencing input: blood. This clonotype originated in a woman between 25 and 40 years old with Graves' hyperthyroidism that later progressed to Graves' ophthalmopathy. V is TRBV6-1 and J is TRBJ2-5, with D unclear. Here the CDR3 DNA reads TGTGCCAGCAGGCGCAGGCAAGAGACCCAGTACTTC. It specifies CASRRRQETQYF.